This is a list of T cell receptor beta chains from one sample in a study of cytomegalovirus exposure and HLA in healthy donors. The method was immunoSEQ multiplex PCR; TCRdb's version includes in-frame clones alone and lacks a portion of them. The sample shows 150,000 to 200,000 clones, roughly 80% of them seen only once. Sequencing was carried out using PBMCs. The receptor source for this set is a woman aged 25 to 39 in good health and CMV-seronegative. Each CDR3 is given with its conserved first and last residue. A D gene is named only where the DNA matches it firmly. Size values are once, few and many counts, or a class for expanded clones, and some rows have none.

D | size | J | V | CDR3 | DNA
TRBD1 | - | TRBJ1-2 | TRBV6-6 | CASSYSRTGSGYTF | TGTGCCAGCAGTTACTCCAGGACAGGGTCTGGCTACACCTTC
- | - | TRBJ2-7 | TRBV5-1 | CASSLGQGPPYEQYF | TGCGCCAGCAGCTTAGGCCAGGGGCCCCCCTACGAGCAGTACTTC
TRBD1 | - | TRBJ1-3 | TRBV5-1 | CASSPMTGPGNTIYF | TGCGCCAGCAGCCCTATGACAGGGCCTGGAAACACCATATATTTT
TRBD2 | - | TRBJ2-3 | TRBV4-1 | CASSQDGHSGGARDTQYF | TGCGCCAGCAGCCAAGATGGCCATAGCGGGGGGGCCCGGGATACGCAGTATTTT
- | - | TRBJ2-1 | TRBV7-9 | CSSSSDKGGNEQFF | TGTTCCAGCAGCTCCGATAAGGGCGGGAATGAGCAGTTCTTC
- | - | TRBJ1-1 | TRBV5-1 | CASSYGLLNTEAFF | TGCGCCAGCAGCTACGGACTTTTGAACACTGAAGCTTTCTTT
TRBD2 | few | TRBJ2-2 | TRBV15 | CATSGLGLAGGPVTGELFF | TGTGCCACCAGCGGCCTGGGACTAGCGGGGGGGCCGGTTACCGGGGAGCTGTTTTTT
- | - | TRBJ1-2 | TRBV5-4 | CASSSRGDGYTF | TGTGCCAGCAGCTCTCGGGGGGACGGCTACACCTTC
- | - | TRBJ2-3 | TRBV30 | CAWSALAPNTDTQYF | TGTGCCTGGAGTGCCCTAGCGCCTAACACAGATACGCAGTATTTT
- | - | TRBJ2-2 | TRBV7-9 | CASVSGELFF | TGTGCCAGCGTCAGCGGTGAGCTGTTTTTT
- | - | TRBJ1-2 | TRBV30 | CAWHHRGGAGGYTF | TGTGCCTGGCATCACCGGGGGGGCGCGGGGGGCTACACCTTC
- | - | TRBJ1-6 | TRBV11-2 | CASSPKQGLPLHF | TGTGCCAGCAGCCCTAAACAGGGTTTACCCCTCCACTTT
- | - | TRBJ1-5 | TRBV10-3 | CAISESGGDQPQHF | TGTGCCATCAGTGAGTCGGGAGGGGACCAGCCCCAGCATTTT
- | few | TRBJ1-1 | TRBV6-5 | CASSEPRGEAFF | TGTGCCAGCAGTGAACCGCGAGGTGAAGCTTTCTTT
TRBD2 | - | TRBJ2-1 | TRBV7-8 | CASSLESGGGHNEQFF | TGTGCCAGCAGCTTAGAATCTGGCGGGGGACACAATGAGCAGTTCTTC
- | - | TRBJ1-1 | TRBV25-1 | CASSEGKDTEAFF | TGTGCCAGCAGTGAGGGCAAGGACACTGAAGCTTTCTTT
- | - | TRBJ1-1 | TRBV5-1 | CASSSQGPEPFF | TGCGCCAGCAGTAGTCAGGGTCCGGAACCCTTCTTT
- | - | TRBJ2-1 | TRBV2 | CASSPANEQFF | TGTGCCAGCAGTCCCGCGAATGAGCAGTTCTTC
- | - | TRBJ1-1 | TRBV5-4 | CASSLPGNTEAFF | TGTGCCAGCAGCTTGCCAGGGAACACTGAAGCTTTCTTT
TRBD2 | - | TRBJ2-1 | TRBV27 | CASSLRTSGGHNEQFF | TGTGCCAGCAGTCTCCGGACTAGCGGGGGACACAATGAGCAGTTCTTC
- | - | TRBJ1-5 | TRBV19 | CASTPRQNGQPQHF | TGTGCCAGCACACCTAGACAGAACGGGCAGCCCCAGCATTTT
TRBD1 | - | TRBJ1-1 | TRBV13 | CASSSGQIHTEAFF | TGTGCCAGCAGCTCGGGACAGATACACACTGAAGCTTTCTTT
TRBD2 | - | TRBJ2-3 | TRBV28 | CASSSPGSSGSTDTQYF | TGTGCCAGCAGCTCACCCGGGTCTAGCGGTAGCACAGATACGCAGTATTTT
TRBD1 | - | TRBJ2-7 | TRBV14 | CASSQDLQGIGEQYF | TGTGCCAGCAGCCAAGATCTACAGGGGATCGGCGAGCAGTACTTC
TRBD1 | - | TRBJ1-4 | TRBV2 | CASVKGQGNEKLFF | TGTGCCAGCGTTAAGGGACAGGGTAATGAAAAACTGTTTTTT